This T cell receptor beta chain was captured by sequencing in a study of blood T cell repertoires in COVID-19. Overall study context: The origin of the acute and convalescent COVID-19 samples was the United States, Italy and Spain. T cells, B-cell-depleted T cells, or PBMCs provided the cDNA or gDNA that served as material.

Germline V lookup: CDR1 WNHNN, CDR2 SYGVQD (reference sequence). The V end lost 7 bases, the J end lost 4 bases, and 25 bases lay between the germline ends. This CDR3 has 17 residues. This clone was found a few times. Authors' data handling: Amplification of reference gene primers provided the estimated nucleated cell counts. Sequenced by immunoSEQ multiplex PCR; TCRdb stores in-frame clones only, minus some. For V, J and clone size, that table is used; D and trimming come from the DNA. The table records about 96,000 clones, 60% to 85% of them present only once. The sample consisted of peripheral blood. The chain is built from TRBV10-1 and TRBJ1-2, with D maybe TRBD1 (5 bases). The TCR sequence derives from a man between 45 and 60 years old who had recovered from COVID-19. Here the CDR3 DNA reads TGCGCCAGCAAAGGACCCTTTGACAGTGAAGTATGCTATGGCTACACCTTC. It specifies CASKGPFDSEVCYGYTF.